This section outlines one T cell receptor beta chain sequence together with its context. The germline CDR1 and CDR2 sequences are SGHDT and YYEEEE. The CDR3 is made up of 13 amino acids. Trimming shortened V by 3 bases and J by 5 bases, and 12 bases separated the two germline ends. These data originate in a study of blood T cell repertoires in COVID-19. The wider study: The origin of the acute and convalescent COVID-19 samples was the United States, Italy and Spain. In each case, the material was cDNA or gDNA derived from T cells, B-cell-depleted T cells, or PBMCs.

As originally analysed: Reference gene primer amplification gave nucleated cell count estimates. Libraries were prepared by immunoSEQ multiplex PCR; TCRdb keeps only in-frame clonotypes and omits some of them. V and J calls and clone size come straight from that table; D and trimming were deduced from the DNA. The data hold approximately 160,000 clones, with around 84% observed a single time. V usage is TRBV5-6 and J usage is TRBJ2-7, with a weak D call TRBD2 (6 bases). The specimen sequenced was peripheral blood. The source is a woman of 80 years or more with acute or convalescent COVID-19. CDR3 loop: CASSWGLKNEQYF. The CDR3, as DNA: TGTGCCAGCAGCTGGGGACTCAAGAACGAGCAGTACTTC.